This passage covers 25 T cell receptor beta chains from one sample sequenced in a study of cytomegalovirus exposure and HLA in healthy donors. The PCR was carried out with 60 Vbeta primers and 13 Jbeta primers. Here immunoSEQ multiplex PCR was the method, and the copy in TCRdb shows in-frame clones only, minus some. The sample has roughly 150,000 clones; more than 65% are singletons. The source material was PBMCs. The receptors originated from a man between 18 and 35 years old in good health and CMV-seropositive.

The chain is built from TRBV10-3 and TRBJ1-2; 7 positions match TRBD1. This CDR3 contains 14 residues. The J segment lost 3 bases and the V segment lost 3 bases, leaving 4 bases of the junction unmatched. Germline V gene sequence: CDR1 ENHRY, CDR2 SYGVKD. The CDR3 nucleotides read TGTGCCATCAGTGAAGGGGACAGCGACTATGGCTACACCTTC. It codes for CAISEGDSDYGYTF.

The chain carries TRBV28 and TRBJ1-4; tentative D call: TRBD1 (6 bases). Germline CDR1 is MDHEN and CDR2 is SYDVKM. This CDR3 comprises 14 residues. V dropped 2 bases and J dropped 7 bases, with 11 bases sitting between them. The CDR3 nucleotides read TGTGCCAGCAGTTTACGGGGGGCCGGTGAAAAACTGTTTTTT. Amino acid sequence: CASSLRGAGEKLFF.

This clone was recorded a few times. CDR3 in DNA: TGTGCCAGCAGCTTAGCTAGCGGGAGGCACCCGAACACCGGGGAGCTGTTTTTT. The encoded protein is CASSLASGRHPNTGELFF. The rearrangement uses TRBV7-9 and TRBJ2-2; TRBD2 aligns across 10 bases. CDR3 length: 18 amino acids. In germline, CDR1 is SEHNR, CDR2 FQNEAQ (reference sequence). V lost 0 bases to trimming and J lost 0 bases; unmatched junction nucleotides: 4.

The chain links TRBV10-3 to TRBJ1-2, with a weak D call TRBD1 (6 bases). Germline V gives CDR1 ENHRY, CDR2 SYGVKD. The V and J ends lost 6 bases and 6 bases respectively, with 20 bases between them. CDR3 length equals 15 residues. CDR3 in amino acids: CAIRSETRGQHGYTF. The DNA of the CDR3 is TGTGCCATCAGATCTGAGACCAGAGGACAGCATGGCTACACCTTC.

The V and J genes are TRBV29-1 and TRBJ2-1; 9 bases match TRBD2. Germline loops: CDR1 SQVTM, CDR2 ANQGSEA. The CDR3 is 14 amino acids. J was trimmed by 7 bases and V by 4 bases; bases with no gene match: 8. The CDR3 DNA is TGCAGCGTTGTTGGGCTAGCGGGAATGAATGAGCAGTTCTTC. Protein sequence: CSVVGLAGMNEQFF.

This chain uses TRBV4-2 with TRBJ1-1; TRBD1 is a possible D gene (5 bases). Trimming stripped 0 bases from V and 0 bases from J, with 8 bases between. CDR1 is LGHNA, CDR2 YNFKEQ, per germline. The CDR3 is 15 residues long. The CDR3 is CASSQDPGMNTEAFF. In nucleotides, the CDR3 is TGTGCCAGCAGCCAAGATCCAGGGATGAACACTGAAGCTTTCTTT.

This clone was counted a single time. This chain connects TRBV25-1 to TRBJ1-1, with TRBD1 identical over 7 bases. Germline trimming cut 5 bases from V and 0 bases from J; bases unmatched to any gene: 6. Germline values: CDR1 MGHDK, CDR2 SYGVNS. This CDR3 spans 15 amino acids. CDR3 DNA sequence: TGTGCCAGCAGTTCAACAGGGGCCTTGAACACTGAAGCTTTCTTT. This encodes CASSSTGALNTEAFF.

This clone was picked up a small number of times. CDR3 loop: CASSVGTVLETQYF. In DNA, the CDR3 is TGTGCCAGCAGCGTAGGAACAGTCTTGGAGACCCAGTACTTC. V and J are TRBV9 and TRBJ2-5; D is unresolved. Germline V gene data show CDR1 as SGDLS and CDR2 as YYNGEE. This CDR3 comprises 14 residues. V was clipped by 0 bases and J by 5 bases, with 11 bases between them.

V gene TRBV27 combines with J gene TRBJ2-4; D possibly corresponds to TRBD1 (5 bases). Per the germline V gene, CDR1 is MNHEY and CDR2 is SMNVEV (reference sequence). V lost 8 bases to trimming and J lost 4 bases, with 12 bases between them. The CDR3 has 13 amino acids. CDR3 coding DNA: TGTGCCAGCCTCGACAGTTTTAAAAACATTCAGTACTTC. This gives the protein CASLDSFKNIQYF.

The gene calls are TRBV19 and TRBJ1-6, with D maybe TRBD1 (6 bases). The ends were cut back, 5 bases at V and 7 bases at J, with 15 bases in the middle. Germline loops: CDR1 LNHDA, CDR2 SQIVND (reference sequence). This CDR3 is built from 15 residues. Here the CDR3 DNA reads TGTGCCAGTAGTTCCCAACAGACAGGAAATTCACCCCTCCACTTT. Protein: CASSSQQTGNSPLHF.

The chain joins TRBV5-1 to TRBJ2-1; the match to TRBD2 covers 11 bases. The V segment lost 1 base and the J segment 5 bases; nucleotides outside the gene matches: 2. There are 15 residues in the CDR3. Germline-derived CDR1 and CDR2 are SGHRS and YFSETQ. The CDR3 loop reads CASSLSSGGDNEQFF. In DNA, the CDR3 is TGCGCCAGCAGCTTGAGTAGCGGGGGGGACAATGAGCAGTTCTTC. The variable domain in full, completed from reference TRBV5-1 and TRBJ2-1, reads KAGVTQTPRYLIKTRGQQVTLSCSPISGHRSVSWYQQTPGQGLQFLFEYFSETQRNKGNFPGRFSGRQFSNSRSEMNVSTLELGDSALYLCASSLSSGGDNEQFFGPGTRLTVL.

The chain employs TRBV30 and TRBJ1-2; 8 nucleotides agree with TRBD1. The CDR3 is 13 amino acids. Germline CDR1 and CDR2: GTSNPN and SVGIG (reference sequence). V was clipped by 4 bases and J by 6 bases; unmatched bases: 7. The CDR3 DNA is TGTGCCTGGAATAGTCAGGGGGCGGATGGCTACACCTTC. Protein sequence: CAWNSQGADGYTF.

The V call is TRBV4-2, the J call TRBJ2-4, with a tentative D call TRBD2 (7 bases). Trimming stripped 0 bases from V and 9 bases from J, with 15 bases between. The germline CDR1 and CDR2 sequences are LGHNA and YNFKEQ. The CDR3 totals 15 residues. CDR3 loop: CASSQDLGGATIQYF. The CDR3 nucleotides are TGTGCCAGCAGCCAAGATTTGGGGGGGGCCACCATTCAGTACTTC.

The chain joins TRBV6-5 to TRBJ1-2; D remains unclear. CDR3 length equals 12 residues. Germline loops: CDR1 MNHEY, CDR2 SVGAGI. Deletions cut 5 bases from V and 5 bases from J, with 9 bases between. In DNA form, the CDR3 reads TGTGCCAGCAGTAAAGTTAGTTATGGCTACACCTTC. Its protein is CASSKVSYGYTF.

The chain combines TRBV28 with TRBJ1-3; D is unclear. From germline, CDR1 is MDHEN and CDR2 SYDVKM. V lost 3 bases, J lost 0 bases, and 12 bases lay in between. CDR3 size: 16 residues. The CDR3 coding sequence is TGTGCCAGCAGTTTTGATAGCTGGGTCTCTGGAAACACCATATATTTT. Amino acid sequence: CASSFDSWVSGNTIYF.

CDR3 DNA: TGTGCCAGCAGCTTAGGGCAGGCCGAAAAACTGTTTTTT. It specifies CASSLGQAEKLFF. The chain couples TRBV11-2 to TRBJ1-4; D gene ambiguous. CDR1 SGHAT and CDR2 FQNNGV come from the germline V gene. The CDR3 runs 13 residues. Trimming left V 1 base short and J 8 bases short, with 8 bases between.

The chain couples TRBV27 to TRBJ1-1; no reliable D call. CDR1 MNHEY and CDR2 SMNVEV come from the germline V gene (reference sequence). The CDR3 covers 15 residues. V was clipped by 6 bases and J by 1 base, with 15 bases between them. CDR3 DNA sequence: TGTGCCAGCAGGCCTGGAGGGTGGAGGAACACTGAAGCTTTCTTT. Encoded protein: CASRPGGWRNTEAFF.

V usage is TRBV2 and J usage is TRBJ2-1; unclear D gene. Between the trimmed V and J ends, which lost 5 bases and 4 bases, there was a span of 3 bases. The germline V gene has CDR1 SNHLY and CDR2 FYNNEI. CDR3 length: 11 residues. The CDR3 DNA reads TGTGCCAGCAGTTTATACAATGAGCAGTTCTTC. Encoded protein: CASSLYNEQFF.

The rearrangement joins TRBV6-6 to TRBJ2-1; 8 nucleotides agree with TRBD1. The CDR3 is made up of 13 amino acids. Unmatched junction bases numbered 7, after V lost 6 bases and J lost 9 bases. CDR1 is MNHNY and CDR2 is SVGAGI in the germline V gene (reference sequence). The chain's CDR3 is CASRRDRGSEQFF. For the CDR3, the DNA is TGTGCCAGCAGACGTGACAGGGGCAGTGAGCAGTTCTTC.

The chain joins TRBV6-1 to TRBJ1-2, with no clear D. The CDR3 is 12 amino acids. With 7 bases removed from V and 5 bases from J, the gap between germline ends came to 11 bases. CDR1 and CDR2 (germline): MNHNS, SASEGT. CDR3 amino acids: CASTEAEYGYTF. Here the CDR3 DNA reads TGTGCCAGCACGGAAGCAGAGTATGGCTACACCTTC.

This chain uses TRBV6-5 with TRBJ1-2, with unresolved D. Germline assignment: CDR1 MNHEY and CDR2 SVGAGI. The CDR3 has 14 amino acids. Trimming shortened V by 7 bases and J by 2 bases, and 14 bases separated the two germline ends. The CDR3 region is CASKEGQANYGYTF. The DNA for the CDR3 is TGTGCCAGCAAGGAGGGCCAGGCGAACTATGGCTACACCTTC.

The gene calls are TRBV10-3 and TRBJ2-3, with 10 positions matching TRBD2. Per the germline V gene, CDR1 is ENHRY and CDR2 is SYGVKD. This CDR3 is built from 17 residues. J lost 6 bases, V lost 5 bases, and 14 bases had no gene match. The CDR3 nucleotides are TGTGCCATCAGTTTAGCGGGAGGAGAAGCTTCTGGGGATACGCAGTATTTT. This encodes CAISLAGGEASGDTQYF.

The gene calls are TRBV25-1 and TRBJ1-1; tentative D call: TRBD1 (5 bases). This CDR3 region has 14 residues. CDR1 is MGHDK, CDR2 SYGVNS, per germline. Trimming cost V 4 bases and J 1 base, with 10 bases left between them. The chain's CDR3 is CASSGDLWNTEAFF. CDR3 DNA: TGTGCCAGCAGTGGGGACTTATGGAACACTGAAGCTTTCTTT.

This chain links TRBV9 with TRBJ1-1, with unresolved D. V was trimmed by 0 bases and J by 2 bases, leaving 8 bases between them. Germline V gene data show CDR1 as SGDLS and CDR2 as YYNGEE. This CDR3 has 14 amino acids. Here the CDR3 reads CASSVAVFNTEAFF. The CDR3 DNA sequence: TGTGCCAGCAGCGTAGCGGTCTTTAACACTGAAGCTTTCTTT.

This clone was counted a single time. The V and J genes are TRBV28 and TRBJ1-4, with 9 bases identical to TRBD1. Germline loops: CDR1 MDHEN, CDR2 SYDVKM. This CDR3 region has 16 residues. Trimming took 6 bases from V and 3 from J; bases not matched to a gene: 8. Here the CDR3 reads CASRRTGALANEKLFF. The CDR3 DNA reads TGTGCCAGCAGAAGGACAGGGGCTCTAGCTAATGAAAAACTGTTTTTT.